These 18 T cell receptor beta chains share one sample of origin, sequenced in a study of blood T cell repertoires in COVID-19. Measured with immunoSEQ multiplex PCR; TCRdb has only the in-frame clones, and not every one. The table lists about 39,000 clones, approximately 80% of them singletons, with 10% in the top ten. Material: peripheral blood. The receptors derive from a man aged 55 to 70 in a cohort sampled during active COVID-19.

This chain uses TRBV7-2 with TRBJ2-3, with 11 positions matching TRBD2. Germline V gene sequence: CDR1 SGHTA, CDR2 FQGNSA. The CDR3 is 18 amino acids. Trimming removed 2 bases from V and 4 bases from J; junction bases left unmatched: 11. DNA for the CDR3: TGTGCCAGCAGCTTACAGGCGACTAGCGGGACGGGTGCAGATACGCAGTATTTT. Protein: CASSLQATSGTGADTQYF.

This clone was picked up a small number of times. V gene TRBV27 combines with J gene TRBJ2-7; 10 bases fit TRBD2. The ends lost 6 bases at V and 0 bases at J; junction bases unmatched: 8. The CDR3 runs 16 residues. Germline CDR1 reads MNHEY; CDR2 reads SMNVEV (reference sequence). CDR3 DNA: TGTGCCAGCAGCCGGCTAGCGGGGGCCCCCTCCTACGAGCAGTACTTC. It yields the protein CASSRLAGAPSYEQYF.

The chain links TRBV9 to TRBJ1-2; possible D gene TRBD1, 5 bases. CDR3 length equals 17 residues. CDR1 is SGDLS, CDR2 YYNGEE, per germline. Trimming stripped 4 bases from V and 0 bases from J, with 19 bases between. CDR3 nucleotide sequence: TGTGCCAGCAGCCCCTGGGGGGAAGGGAGAGCTAACTATGGCTACACCTTC. Translating it yields CASSPWGEGRANYGYTF. The full variable domain, its missing parts supplied by reference TRBV9 and TRBJ1-2, is DSGVTQTPKHLITATGQRVTLRCSPRSGDLSVYWYQQSLDQGLQFLIQYYNGEERAKGNILERFSAQQFPDLHSELNLSSLELGDSALYFCASSPWGEGRANYGYTFGSGTRLTVV.

The CDR3 coding sequence is TGTGCCAGCAGTTTAACCAGGGCCCCGAACTACAATGAGCAGTTCTTC. This sequence encodes CASSLTRAPNYNEQFF. The chain uses TRBV27 and TRBJ2-1, with D possibly matching TRBD1 (5 bases). The germline V gene has CDR1 MNHEY and CDR2 SMNVEV (reference sequence). CDR3 length: 16 amino acids. Trimming pared 2 bases from V and 3 bases from J, leaving 14 bases between.

The V call is TRBV6-2 or TRBV6-3, the J call TRBJ2-3; 12 nucleotides agree with TRBD2. There are 18 residues in the CDR3. Germline trimming cut 2 bases from V and 4 bases from J; bases unmatched to any gene: 10. CDR1 is MNHEY and CDR2 is SVGEGT in the germline V gene. CDR3 protein: CASSYPLAGGRPSDTQYF. In DNA, the CDR3 is TGTGCCAGCAGTTACCCTCTAGCGGGAGGGCGGCCATCAGATACGCAGTATTTT.

V gene TRBV11-3 combines with J gene TRBJ2-5; D may be TRBD1 (6 bases). The germline V and J ends were trimmed by 3 bases and 2 bases, with 10 bases remaining between them. This CDR3 spans 14 amino acids. In germline, CDR1 is SGHNT, CDR2 YENEEA. Here the CDR3 DNA reads TGTGCCAGCAGCTTTTTGAGGGGGCAAGAGACCCAGTACTTC. Protein product: CASSFLRGQETQYF.

This chain uses TRBV6-5 with TRBJ2-6, with D perhaps matching TRBD1 (5 bases). The CDR3 is 14 amino acids. V lost 10 bases and J 2 bases, leaving 12 bases between the germline ends. The germline gives CDR1 MNHEY, CDR2 SVGAGI. The DNA of the CDR3 is TGTGCCACCGCCGTGGGGCCTGGGGCCAACGTCCTGACTTTC. Protein product: CATAVGPGANVLTF.

There are a few counts of this clone. The chain links TRBV6-5 to TRBJ2-7; perhaps TRBD1 as D (6 bases). The CDR3 runs to 12 residues. V was shortened by 6 bases and J by 13 bases, with 19 bases between the two germline ends. Germline V CDR1 and CDR2: MNHEY, SVGAGI. CDR3 coding DNA: TGTGCCAGCAGGCCGGACAGCACCCATTATTACTTC. Its protein product is CASRPDSTHYYF.

The chain recombines TRBV5-1 with TRBJ2-7, with 8 bases lining up with TRBD2. This CDR3 has 17 amino acids. V was clipped by 6 bases and J by 0 bases; unmatched bases: 14. CDR1 and CDR2 from the germline V gene are SGHRS and YFSETQ. This CDR3 reads CASTGGAGDSPSYEQYF. CDR3 in DNA: TGCGCCAGCACCGGTGGAGCGGGAGATTCCCCCTCCTACGAGCAGTACTTC.

This chain joins TRBV11-3 and TRBJ2-7; the match to TRBD1 covers 8 bases. The CDR3 loop spans 15 amino acids. The J segment lost 6 bases and the V segment lost 1 base, leaving 8 bases of the junction unmatched. CDR1 and CDR2 (germline): SGHNT, YENEEA. The CDR3 loop is CASSLGGSRGREQYF. DNA of the CDR3: TGTGCCAGCAGCTTAGGGGGATCCAGGGGGCGCGAGCAGTACTTC.

The V and J genes are TRBV28 and TRBJ1-4, with TRBD1 identical over 8 bases. Germline CDR1 MDHEN, CDR2 SYDVKM. This CDR3 spans 15 amino acids. The V segment lost 7 bases and the J segment 8 bases; nucleotides outside the gene matches: 12. The CDR3 protein is CASNIQTGVREKLFF. Here the CDR3 DNA reads TGTGCCAGCAATATCCAGACAGGGGTTAGGGAAAAACTGTTTTTT.

This clone was seen just once. The chain uses TRBV27 and TRBJ2-7; 8 bases fit TRBD2. The CDR3 totals 14 residues. Trimming took 5 bases from V and 2 from J; bases not matched to a gene: 5. Germline-derived CDR1 and CDR2 are MNHEY and SMNVEV (reference sequence). Written as DNA, the CDR3 is TGTGCCAGCAGTACCTCGGGACTAGCCTACGAGCAGTACTTC. Translating it yields CASSTSGLAYEQYF.

The chain's CDR3 is CASSPRASGPYNEQFF. In DNA form, the CDR3 reads TGTGCCAGCAGCCCGCGTGCGAGCGGCCCATACAATGAGCAGTTCTTC. The gene calls are TRBV3-1 (or the pseudogene TRBV3-2) and TRBJ2-1, with D maybe TRBD2 (5 bases). The V end lost 4 bases, the J end lost 4 bases, and 17 bases lay between the germline ends. CDR1 and CDR2 from the germline V gene are LGHDT and YNNKEL (reference sequence). CDR3 length: 16 amino acids.

V gene TRBV6-5 combines with J gene TRBJ1-1; weak D call: TRBD1 (5 bases). The CDR3 extends over 14 amino acids. Trimming cost V 5 bases and J 3 bases, with 13 bases left between them. Germline V gene sequence: CDR1 MNHEY, CDR2 SVGAGI. Here the CDR3 DNA reads TGTGCCAGCAGTCGCGGGGCCTCGCACACTGAAGCTTTCTTT. Protein sequence: CASSRGASHTEAFF.

The CDR3 DNA is TGTGCCAGCAGTCTACAGGGCGGGGGTGAAAAACTGTTTTTT. It yields the protein CASSLQGGGEKLFF. This chain uses TRBV27 with TRBJ1-4; a weak D match, TRBD1 (6 bases). The germline CDR1 and CDR2 sequences are MNHEY and SMNVEV (reference sequence). V lost 5 bases to trimming and J lost 7 bases, with 14 bases between them. The CDR3 sequence is 14 residues long.

The rearrangement links TRBV6-2 or TRBV6-3 to TRBJ2-7; 11 positions agree with TRBD1. The CDR3 sequence is 14 residues long. The trim removed 6 bases at V and 5 bases at J, leaving 6 bases unmatched. Germline CDR1 reads MNHEY; CDR2 reads SVGEGT. In nucleotides, the CDR3 is TGTGCCAGCAGCCGTCGGACAGGGGGCGACGAGCAGTACTTC. Translated, it gives CASSRRTGGDEQYF.

This clone was recorded once. The chain combines TRBV27 with TRBJ2-3, with 14 bases fitting TRBD2. The CDR3 consists of 18 residues. V dropped 2 bases and J dropped 7; count of bases not matched to a gene: 11. Germline V gives CDR1 MNHEY, CDR2 SMNVEV (reference sequence). The CDR3 coding sequence is TGTGCCAGCAGTTTACGAGGGACTAGCGGGAGTTGGGGGAATACGCAGTATTTT. Translating it yields CASSLRGTSGSWGNTQYF.

This clone came up once. The DNA of the CDR3 is TGTGCCAGCTCACAGGGAGACACTGAAGCTTTCTTT. This gives the protein CASSQGDTEAFF. The chain carries TRBV18 and TRBJ1-1; D gene uncertain. The germline V and J ends were trimmed by 4 bases and 3 bases, with 6 bases remaining between them. Looked up from germline, CDR1 is KGHSH and CDR2 is LQKENI. The CDR3 sequence is 12 residues long. Looking up the rest from reference TRBV18 and TRBJ1-1 gives the full variable domain: NAGVMQNPRHLVRRRGQEARLRCSPMKGHSHVYWYRQLPEEGLKFMVYLQKENIIDESGMPKERFSAEFPKEGPSILRIQQVVRGDSAAYFCASSQGDTEAFFGQGTRLTVV.